This TCR beta chain was recovered during a study of T cells in women clearing cervical HPV infection. The overall study: Donors had HPV16-related CIN3 or worse; 2 had invasive cancer. Case blood drawn at lesion detection; control blood after infection cleared. General study findings and limits: Cases carried less TRBV6-7 than controls: roughly 0.12% versus 0.17%.

Data came from immunoSEQ multiplex PCR; TCRdb stores just in-frame clones and leaves some out. This repertoire comprises around 39,000 clones; its ten largest clones make up approximately 5.9%. Comments on this clone: Its antigen is undetermined. The read ends 3 residues early relative to the CDR3; the germline J gene fills the gap.

The CDR3 runs 13 residues. V was clipped by 7 bases and J by 3 bases, with 15 bases between them. Germline CDR1 is SQVTM and CDR2 is ANQGSEA. The clonotype originates from a woman aged 18-70 years with a cervical HPV16 infection that either progressed to CIN3+ or cleared (not recorded which). This rearrangement joins TRBV29-1 to TRBJ1-2; D is perhaps TRBD1 (6 bases). Sequenced sample: blood buffy coat. The CDR3 bases that were read are TGCAGCGCTGCTACAGGGAGGGACTATGGC. Translated, it gives CSAATGRDYG. The whole CDR3 sequence is CSAATGRDYGYTF.